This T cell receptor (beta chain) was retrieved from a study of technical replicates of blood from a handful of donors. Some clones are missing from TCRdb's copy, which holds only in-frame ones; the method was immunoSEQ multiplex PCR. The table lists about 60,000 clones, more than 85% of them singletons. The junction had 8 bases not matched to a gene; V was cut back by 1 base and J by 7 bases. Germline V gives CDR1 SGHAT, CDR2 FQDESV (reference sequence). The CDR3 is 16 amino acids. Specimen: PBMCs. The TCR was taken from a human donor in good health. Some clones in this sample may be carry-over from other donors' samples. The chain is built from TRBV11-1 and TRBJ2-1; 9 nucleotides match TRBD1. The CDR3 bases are TGTGCCAGCAGCTTAGGTGGACAGGGGAGGAAAAATGAGCAGTTCTTC. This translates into CASSLGGQGRKNEQFF.